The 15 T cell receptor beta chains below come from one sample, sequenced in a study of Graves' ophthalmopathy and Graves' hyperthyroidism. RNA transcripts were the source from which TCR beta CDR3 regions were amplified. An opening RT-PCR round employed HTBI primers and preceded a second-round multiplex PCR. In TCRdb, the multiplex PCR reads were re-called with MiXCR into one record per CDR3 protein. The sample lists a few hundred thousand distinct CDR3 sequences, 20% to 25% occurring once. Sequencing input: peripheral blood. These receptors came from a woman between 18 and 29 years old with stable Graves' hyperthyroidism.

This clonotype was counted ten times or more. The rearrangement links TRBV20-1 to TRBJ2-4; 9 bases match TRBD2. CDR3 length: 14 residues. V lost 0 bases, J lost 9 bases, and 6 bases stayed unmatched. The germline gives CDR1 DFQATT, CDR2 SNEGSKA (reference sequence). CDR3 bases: TGCAGTGCTAGAGACAGCGGGAGGAGTGTCATTCAGTACTTC. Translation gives CSARDSGRSVIQYF.

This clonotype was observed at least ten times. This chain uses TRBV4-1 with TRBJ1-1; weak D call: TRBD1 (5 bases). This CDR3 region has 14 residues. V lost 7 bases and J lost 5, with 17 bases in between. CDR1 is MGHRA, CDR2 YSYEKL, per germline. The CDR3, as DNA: TGCGCCAGCACATCCGCCTATGAGGGGACTGAAGCTTTCTTT. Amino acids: CASTSAYEGTEAFF.

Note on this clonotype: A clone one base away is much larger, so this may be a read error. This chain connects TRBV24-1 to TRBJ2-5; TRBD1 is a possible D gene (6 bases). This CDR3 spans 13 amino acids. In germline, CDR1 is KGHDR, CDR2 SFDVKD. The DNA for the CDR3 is TGTGCCACCGGTGCAGGGGAACAAGAGACCAAGTACTTC. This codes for CATGAGEQETKYF.

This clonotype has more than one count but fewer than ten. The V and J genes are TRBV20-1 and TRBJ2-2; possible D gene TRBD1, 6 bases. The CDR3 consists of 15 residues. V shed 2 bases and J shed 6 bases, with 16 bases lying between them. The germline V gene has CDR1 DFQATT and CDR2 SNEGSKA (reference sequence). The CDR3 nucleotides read TGCAGTGCTAGACCAACCGGGACACAATCCGGGGAGCTGTTTTTT. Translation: CSARPTGTQSGELFF.

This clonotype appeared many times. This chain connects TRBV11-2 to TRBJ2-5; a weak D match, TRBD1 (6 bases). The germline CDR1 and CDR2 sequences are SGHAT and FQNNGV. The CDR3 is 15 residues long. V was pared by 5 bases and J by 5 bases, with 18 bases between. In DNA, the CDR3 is TGTGCCAGCAGCCGCACAGGGCTCCAAGGGGAGACCCAGTACTTC. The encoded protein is CASSRTGLQGETQYF.

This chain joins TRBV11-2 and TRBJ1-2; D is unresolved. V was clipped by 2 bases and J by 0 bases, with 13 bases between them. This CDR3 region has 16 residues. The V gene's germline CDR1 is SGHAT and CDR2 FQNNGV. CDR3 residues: CASSLHYRGTNYGYTF. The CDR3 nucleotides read TGTGCCAGCAGCTTACACTACCGGGGAACTAACTATGGCTACACCTTC.

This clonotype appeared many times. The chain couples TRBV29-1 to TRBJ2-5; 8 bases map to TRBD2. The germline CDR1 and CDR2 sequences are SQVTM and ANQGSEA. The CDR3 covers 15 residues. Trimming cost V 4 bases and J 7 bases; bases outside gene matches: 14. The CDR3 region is CSVASGSAAGGTQYF. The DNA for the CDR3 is TGCAGCGTTGCGAGCGGGAGCGCTGCGGGTGGGACCCAGTACTTC.

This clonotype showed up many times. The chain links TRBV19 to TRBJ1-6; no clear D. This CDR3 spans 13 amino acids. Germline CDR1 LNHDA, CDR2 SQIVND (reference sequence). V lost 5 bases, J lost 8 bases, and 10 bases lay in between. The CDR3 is CASSPNRDSPLHF. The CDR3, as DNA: TGTGCCAGTAGTCCCAACCGGGATTCACCCCTCCACTTT.

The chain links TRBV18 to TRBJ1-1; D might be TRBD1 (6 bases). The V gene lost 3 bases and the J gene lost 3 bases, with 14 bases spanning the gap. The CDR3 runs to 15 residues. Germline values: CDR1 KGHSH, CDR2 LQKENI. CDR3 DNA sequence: TGTGCCAGCTCACCCAAACAGGGAGAAGACACTGAAGCTTTCTTT. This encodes CASSPKQGEDTEAFF.

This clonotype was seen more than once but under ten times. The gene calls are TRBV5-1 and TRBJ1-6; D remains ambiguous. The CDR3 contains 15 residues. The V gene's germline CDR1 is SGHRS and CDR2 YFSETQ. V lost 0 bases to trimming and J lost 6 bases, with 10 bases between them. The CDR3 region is CASSLAGFGNSPLHF. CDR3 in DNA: TGCGCCAGCAGCTTGGCCGGGTTTGGTAATTCACCCCTCCACTTT.

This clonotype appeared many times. CDR3 DNA sequence: TGTGCCAGCAGGTTCCGGGACAGGGGTAATTCACCCCTCCACTTT. It codes for CASRFRDRGNSPLHF. The rearrangement joins TRBV2 to TRBJ1-6; 10 bases match TRBD1. The germline CDR1 and CDR2 sequences are SNHLY and FYNNEI. V dropped 6 bases and J dropped 6; count of bases not matched to a gene: 5. The CDR3 is made up of 15 amino acids.

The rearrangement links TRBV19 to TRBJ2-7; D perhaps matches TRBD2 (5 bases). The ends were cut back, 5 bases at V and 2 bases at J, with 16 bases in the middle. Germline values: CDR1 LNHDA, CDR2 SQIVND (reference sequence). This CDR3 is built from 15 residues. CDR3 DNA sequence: TGTGCCAGTAGTCGGGCTAGCAGACCTACCTACGAGCAGTACTTC. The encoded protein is CASSRASRPTYEQYF.

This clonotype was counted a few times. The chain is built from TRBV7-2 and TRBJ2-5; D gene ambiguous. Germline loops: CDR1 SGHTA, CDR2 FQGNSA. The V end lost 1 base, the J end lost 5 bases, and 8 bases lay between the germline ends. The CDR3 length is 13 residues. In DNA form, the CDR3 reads TGTGCCAGCAGCTTAGGGACCTGGGAGACCCAGTACTTC. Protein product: CASSLGTWETQYF.

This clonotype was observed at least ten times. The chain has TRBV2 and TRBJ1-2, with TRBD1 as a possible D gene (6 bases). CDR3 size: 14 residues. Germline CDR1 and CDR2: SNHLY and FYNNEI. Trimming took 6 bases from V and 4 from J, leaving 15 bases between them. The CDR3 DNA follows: TGTGCCAGCAGGTCATTACAGGGTGCCTATGGCTACACCTTC. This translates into CASRSLQGAYGYTF.

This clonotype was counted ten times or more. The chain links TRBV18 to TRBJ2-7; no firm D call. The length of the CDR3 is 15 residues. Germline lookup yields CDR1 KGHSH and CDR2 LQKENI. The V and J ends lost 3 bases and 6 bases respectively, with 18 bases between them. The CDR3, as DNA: TGTGCCAGCTCACCTGACCTGGGGTTACGCTTCGAGCAGTACTTC. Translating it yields CASSPDLGLRFEQYF.